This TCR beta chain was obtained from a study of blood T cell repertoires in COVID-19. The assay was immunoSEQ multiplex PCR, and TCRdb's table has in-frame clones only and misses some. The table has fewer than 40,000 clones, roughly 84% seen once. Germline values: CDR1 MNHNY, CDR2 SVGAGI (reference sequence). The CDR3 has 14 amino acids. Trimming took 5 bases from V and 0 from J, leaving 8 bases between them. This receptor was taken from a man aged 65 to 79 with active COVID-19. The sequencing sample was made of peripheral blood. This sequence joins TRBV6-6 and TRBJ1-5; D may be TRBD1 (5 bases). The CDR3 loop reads CASSHRYSNQPQHF. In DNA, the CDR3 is TGTGCCAGCAGTCACAGGTATAGCAATCAGCCCCAGCATTTT.